Detailed here is one TCR beta chain. The method was immunoSEQ multiplex PCR; TCRdb's version includes in-frame clones alone and lacks a portion of them. The profile shows roughly 150,000 clones, 93% of them singletons. CDR1 is LNHDA, CDR2 SQIVND, per germline (reference sequence). With V trimmed by 8 bases and J by 1 base, 10 bases remained unmatched. This CDR3 region has 15 residues. This specimen comes from a study of control samples from healthy donors and cancer patients. The chain couples TRBV19 to TRBJ1-1; 7 positions match TRBD1. This clonotype was sampled from a man aged 45-60 years in good health. The sample taken for sequencing was blood. CDR3: CASQGVWGANTEAFF. CDR3 coding DNA: TGTGCCAGTCAGGGGGTGTGGGGGGCGAACACTGAAGCTTTCTTT. Using reference TRBV19 and TRBJ1-1 for the parts outside the CDR3, the full variable domain is DGGITQSPKYLFRKEGQNVTLSCEQNLNHDAMYWYRQDPGQGLRLIYYSQIVNDFQKGDIAEGYSVSREKKESFPLTVTSAQKNPTAFYLCASQGVWGANTEAFFGQGTRLTVV.